The rows below give T cell receptor beta chains drawn from one sample of a study of T cells after yellow fever vaccination. TCRdb fed the 5' RACE reads into MiXCR, producing one record per CDR3 protein. The sample consists of roughly 85,000 distinct CDR3 sequences, roughly 13% of them appearing once. The sample here was CD8+ T cells not binding an NS4B(214-222) dextramer, sorted from PBMCs, taken roughly 20 days after the first yellow fever vaccination. The receptors originated from a man between 18 and 35 years old who received the YFV17D yellow fever vaccine. Both conserved end residues are part of each CDR3. D genes are given only for firm matches. Rows give clone size only sometimes, using once, few, many, or a class for an expanded clone.

CASRGAPNTEAFF,-,TRBJ1-1,TRBV27,-
CASSLVQGAYGYTF,TRBD1,TRBJ1-2,TRBV5-4,-
CASSPGLYEQYF,-,TRBJ2-7,TRBV10-1,many
CASSLGSGTGLPGANVLTF,-,TRBJ2-6,TRBV5-1,-
CASSYSPARDYEQYF,-,TRBJ2-7,TRBV6-5,few
CSAGDGGNTGELFF,-,TRBJ2-2,TRBV20-1,-
CASSDVAGVLETQYF,TRBD2,TRBJ2-5,TRBV25-1,-
CSARSVTSNEQFF,-,TRBJ2-1,TRBV20-1,-
CASSLRPGTGGFLDF,TRBD1,TRBJ1-6,TRBV4-1,-
CASSLVTSGGAGEQFF,TRBD2,TRBJ2-1,TRBV7-9,few
CASSLVTPNEQFF,-,TRBJ2-1,TRBV12-3/TRBV12-4,-
CASTERPSSYNEQFF,-,TRBJ2-1,TRBV19,few
CASSPSHGYEQYF,-,TRBJ2-7,TRBV7-6,few
CASSFDRGGSTNEKLFF,TRBD1,TRBJ1-4,TRBV2,few
CASSQAYRQGAYNEQFF,-,TRBJ2-1,TRBV4-3,few
CSARRDRAYEQYF,TRBD1,TRBJ2-7,TRBV20-1,few
CASSLGLYNEQFF,-,TRBJ2-1,TRBV5-5,few
CASSYRENNEQFF,-,TRBJ2-1,TRBV6-2/TRBV6-3,many
CASSYSTSGGETQYF,TRBD2,TRBJ2-5,TRBV6-5,many
CASSQKDTQYF,-,TRBJ2-3,TRBV4-3,-
CSALPGLVLLETQYF,-,TRBJ2-5,TRBV20-1,-
CASSLEVRSNTEAFF,-,TRBJ1-1,TRBV5-1,few
CASSQAQTTEAFF,-,TRBJ1-1,TRBV4-1,few
CASSRQSQNEQFF,-,TRBJ2-1,TRBV4-1,few
CAWSVLGQGLFGTEAFF,TRBD1,TRBJ1-1,TRBV30,few
CASSEDPVVSNQPQHF,-,TRBJ1-5,TRBV6-1,-
CASNGGGTDTQYF,TRBD2,TRBJ2-3,TRBV19,few
CASSRDLRPGDTIYF,-,TRBJ1-3,TRBV4-3,few
CASRPYIAGEMVDTQYF,TRBD2,TRBJ2-3,TRBV12-3/TRBV12-4,few
CASSLEGPQGGYTF,-,TRBJ1-2,TRBV12-3/TRBV12-4,few
CASSFGVGTANYGYTF,-,TRBJ1-2,TRBV12-3/TRBV12-4,few
CATGPQGNAYNEQFF,TRBD1,TRBJ2-1,TRBV10-3,few
CATSHGRSNQPQHF,-,TRBJ1-5,TRBV15,-
CSATSIEPNTGELFF,-,TRBJ2-2,TRBV20-1,-
CASSQVGTGSEQYF,TRBD1,TRBJ2-7,TRBV4-1,few
CASSFGTGRTGELFF,TRBD1,TRBJ2-2,TRBV7-6,few
CATSALLGTPEFF,-,TRBJ2-1,TRBV15,-
CASSLEPGLAPPGELFF,TRBD2,TRBJ2-2,TRBV11-2,few
CASRQSLAGHQPQHF,-,TRBJ1-5,TRBV12-3/TRBV12-4,few
CASSVGTGNTEAFF,TRBD1,TRBJ1-1,TRBV9,many
CASSSWTIREETQYF,-,TRBJ2-5,TRBV7-3,-
CASSDSRVGPDEQFF,-,TRBJ2-1,TRBV2,few
CAIPGHSYNEQFF,-,TRBJ2-1,TRBV12-3/TRBV12-4,many
CASSEGSFSEQYF,-,TRBJ2-7,TRBV25-1,few
CASGPTGTGGLEQYF,TRBD1,TRBJ2-7,TRBV12-5,few